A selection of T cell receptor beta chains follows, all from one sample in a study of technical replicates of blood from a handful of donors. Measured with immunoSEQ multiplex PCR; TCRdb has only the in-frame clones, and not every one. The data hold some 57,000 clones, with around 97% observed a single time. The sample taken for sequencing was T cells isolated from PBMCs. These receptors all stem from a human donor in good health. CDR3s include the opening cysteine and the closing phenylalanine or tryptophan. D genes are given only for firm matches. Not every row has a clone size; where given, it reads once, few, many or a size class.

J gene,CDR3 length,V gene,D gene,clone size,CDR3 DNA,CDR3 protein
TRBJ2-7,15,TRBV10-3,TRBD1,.,TGTGCCATCAGGGAGGCCGGGACAGCCACCTACGAGCAGTACTTC,CAIREAGTATYEQYF
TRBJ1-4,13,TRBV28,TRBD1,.,TGTGCCAGCAGCCCTGGACAGGGTGGAAAACTGTTTTTT,CASSPGQGGKLFF
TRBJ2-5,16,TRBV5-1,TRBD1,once,TGCGCCAGCAGCTCCCCCGGGACAGGGGGCCAAGAGACCCAGTACTTC,CASSSPGTGGQETQYF
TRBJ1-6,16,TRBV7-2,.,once,TGTGCCAGCAGCTCGGGCCAGGGCTCCTATAATTCACCCCTCCACTTT,CASSSGQGSYNSPLHF
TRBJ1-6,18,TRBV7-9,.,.,TGTGCCAGCAGCTTAGCCCCGACCTTAAGGCAGGCTAATTCACCCCTCCACTTT,CASSLAPTLRQANSPLHF
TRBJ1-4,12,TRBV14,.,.,TGTGCCAGCAGCCAAGATCACGGAGGACTGTTTTTT,CASSQDHGGLFF
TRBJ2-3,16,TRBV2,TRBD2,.,TGTGCCAGCAGGGCCGGGACTACCCCTAGCACAGATACGCAGTATTTT,CASRAGTTPSTDTQYF
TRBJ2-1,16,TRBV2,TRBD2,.,TGTGCCCATGAACCGACTAGCGGGAGGGGCTACAATGAGCAGTTCTTC,CAHEPTSGRGYNEQFF
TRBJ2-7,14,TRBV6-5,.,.,TGTGCCAGCAGTTACTCGTGGGGGGTGGACGAGCAGTACTTC,CASSYSWGVDEQYF
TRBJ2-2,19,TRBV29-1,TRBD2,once,TGCAGCGTTGAAAATTTTGAGGATGGACGGGGGGGGAACACCGGGGAGCTGTTTTTT,CSVENFEDGRGGNTGELFF
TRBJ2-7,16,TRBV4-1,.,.,TGCGCCAGCAGCCAAGAACCGGCTACAGAAACCTACGAGCAGTACTTC,CASSQEPATETYEQYF
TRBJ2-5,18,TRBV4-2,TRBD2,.,TGTGCCAGCAGCCAAGTGACTAGCGGGGGCCCCCTCGGAGAGACCCAGTACTTC,CASSQVTSGGPLGETQYF
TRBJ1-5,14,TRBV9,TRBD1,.,TGTGCCAGCAGCCTAACGCCAGACAGGGAGCAGCAGCATTTT,CASSLTPDREQQHF
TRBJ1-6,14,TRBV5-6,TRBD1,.,TGTGCCAGCAGCGCGACAGGGACGGCTTCACCCCTCCACTTT,CASSATGTASPLHF
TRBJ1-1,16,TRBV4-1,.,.,TGCGCCAGCAGCCAATCCGGTTACAGTGTGAACACTGAAGCTTTCTTT,CASSQSGYSVNTEAFF
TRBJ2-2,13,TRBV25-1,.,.,TGTGCCAGCAGTGTTCAGGGCACCGGGGAGCTGTTTTTT,CASSVQGTGELFF
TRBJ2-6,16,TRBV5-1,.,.,TGCGCCAGCAGCAAGGACTCGATCTCTGGGGCCAACGTCCTGACTTTC,CASSKDSISGANVLTF
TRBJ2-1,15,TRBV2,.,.,TGTGCCAGCAGGGCTCGCGGAGCTGCCTACAATGAGCAGTTCTTC,CASRARGAAYNEQFF